The 14 T cell receptor beta chains below were found in one sample sequenced in a study of identical twins. TCRdb re-called the 5' RACE reads through MiXCR, storing one row per CDR3 protein. The profile shows approximately 550,000 distinct CDR3 sequences, approximately 20% of them singletons. This sample was also put to use in a study of yellow fever vaccine responses in identical twins.

The specimen was CD4+ T cells sorted from blood. These receptors were obtained from a woman between 18 and 29 years old in good health.

The chain joins TRBV12-3 or TRBV12-4 to TRBJ2-3; the D gene is possibly TRBD1 (6 bases). This CDR3 is built from 14 residues. The V end lost 6 bases, the J end lost 1 base, and 11 bases lay between the germline ends. CDR3 loop: CASRDRWGTDTQYF. The CDR3 coding sequence is TGTGCCAGCAGAGACAGGTGGGGCACAGATACGCAGTATTTT.

V and J are TRBV18 and TRBJ2-5; tentatively, D is TRBD2 (5 bases). Germline CDR1 KGHSH, CDR2 LQKENI. V gave up 3 bases and J gave up 5 bases, with 13 bases separating them. The CDR3 sequence is 14 residues long. CDR3 sequence reads: CASSPDSLGETQYF. The CDR3 DNA sequence: TGTGCCAGCTCACCGGACTCATTGGGGGAGACCCAGTACTTC.

The rearrangement links TRBV7-2 to TRBJ2-5, with 11 positions matching TRBD2. V lost 3 bases and J lost 2; bases outside the gene matches: 2. Germline lookup yields CDR1 SGHTA and CDR2 FQGNSA. This CDR3 region has 15 residues. The CDR3 region is CASSFSGGAQETQYF. CDR3 DNA: TGTGCCAGCAGCTTTAGCGGGGGGGCGCAAGAGACCCAGTACTTC.

This chain uses TRBV7-6 with TRBJ2-3, with D uncertain. CDR1 is SGHVS and CDR2 is FNYEAQ in the germline V gene. This CDR3 region has 15 residues. The V and J ends lost 1 base and 0 bases respectively, with 8 bases between them. The CDR3 sequence is CASSLEGTSTDTQYF. The CDR3 bases are TGTGCCAGCAGCTTAGAGGGCACTAGCACAGATACGCAGTATTTT.

This clonotype has a handful of counts. This sequence joins TRBV20-1 and TRBJ2-3, with TRBD2 identical over 15 bases. There are 19 residues in the CDR3. Per the germline V gene, CDR1 is DFQATT and CDR2 is SNEGSKA (reference sequence). V shed 1 base and J 0 bases; nucleotides not matched to a gene: 8. CDR3 nucleotides: TGCAGTGCTAGAGTACCGCCGGGACTAGCGGGGGGTAGCACAGATACGCAGTATTTT. Residues: CSARVPPGLAGGSTDTQYF.

The chain joins TRBV14 to TRBJ2-7, with D unclear. CDR3 length equals 13 residues. V was pared by 1 base and J by 2 bases, with 6 bases between. Germline loops: CDR1 SGHDN, CDR2 FVKESK. CDR3 nucleotides: TGTGCCAGCAGCCAAGCATCCGCCTACGAGCAGTACGTC. Protein sequence: CASSQASAYEQYV.

This clonotype has a handful of counts. This chain connects TRBV5-1 to TRBJ2-2; D possibly corresponds to TRBD2 (6 bases). The germline gives CDR1 SGHRS, CDR2 YFSETQ. The CDR3 is 15 residues long. V dropped 5 bases and J dropped 5 bases, with 16 bases sitting between them. The CDR3: CASRPLAAGTGELFF. Here the CDR3 DNA reads TGCGCCAGCAGGCCACTAGCTGCGGGGACCGGGGAGCTGTTTTTT.

The chain employs TRBV12-3 or TRBV12-4 and TRBJ2-7; a possible D gene is TRBD1 (6 bases). V lost 6 bases, J lost 5 bases, and 14 bases lay in between. The CDR3 loop spans 13 amino acids. The CDR3 is CASSRIRTDEQYF. CDR3 nucleotide sequence: TGTGCCAGCAGCAGAATACGGACAGACGAGCAGTACTTC.

This clonotype showed up just a few times. CDR3 amino acids: CASKEDGYNEQFF. CDR3 in DNA: TGCGCCAGCAAGGAGGACGGATACAATGAGCAGTTCTTC. This chain links TRBV5-1 with TRBJ2-1; perhaps TRBD2 as D (5 bases). CDR1 SGHRS and CDR2 YFSETQ come from the germline V gene. The CDR3 loop spans 13 amino acids. V was trimmed by 6 bases and J by 4 bases, leaving 11 bases between them.

This chain joins TRBV6-2 or TRBV6-3 and TRBJ2-4; D remains unclear. The V gene lost 7 bases and the J gene lost 1 base, with 11 bases spanning the gap. The germline gives CDR1 MNHEY, CDR2 SVGEGT. This CDR3 contains 14 residues. This chain's CDR3 is CASKPQGAKNIQYF. The DNA of the CDR3 is TGTGCCAGCAAGCCTCAAGGGGCCAAAAACATTCAGTACTTC.

V and J are TRBV29-1 and TRBJ1-1, with D perhaps TRBD1 (6 bases). There are 13 residues in the CDR3. Looked up from germline, CDR1 is SQVTM and CDR2 is ANQGSEA. Trimming cost V 2 bases and J 1 base, with 8 bases left between them. CDR3 DNA sequence: TGCAGCGTTGAAAAGGGGGGGAACACTGAAGCTTTCTTT. It is translated as CSVEKGGNTEAFF.

The rearrangement joins TRBV7-3 to TRBJ2-3; no definite D call. CDR1 is SGHTA and CDR2 is FQGTGA in the germline V gene. The CDR3 contains 15 residues. Between the trimmed V and J ends, which lost 1 base and 5 bases, there was a span of 13 bases. CDR3 sequence (DNA): TGTGCCAGCAGCTTAATGGCAAGTTCTGGAGATACGCAGTATTTT. This encodes CASSLMASSGDTQYF. Using reference TRBV7-3 and TRBJ2-3 for the parts outside the CDR3, the full variable domain is GAGVSQTPSNKVTEKGKYVELRCDPISGHTALYWYRQSLGQGPEFLIYFQGTGAADDSGLPNDRFFAVRPEGSVSTLKIQRTERGDSAVYLCASSLMASSGDTQYFGPGTRLTVL.

This clonotype was observed at least ten times. This chain connects TRBV19 to TRBJ2-2, with 10 bases aligning to TRBD1. Germline values: CDR1 LNHDA, CDR2 SQIVND (reference sequence). This CDR3 has 14 amino acids. Trimming took 11 bases from V and 1 from J; bases not matched to a gene: 4. The DNA of the CDR3 is TGTGCCTCACGGGACAGGGGGAACACCGGGGAGCTGTTTTTT. Translated: CASRDRGNTGELFF.

This clonotype was seen a handful of times. V usage is TRBV12-3 or TRBV12-4 and J usage is TRBJ2-3; D might be TRBD2 (5 bases). This CDR3 comprises 16 residues. V was pared by 3 bases and J by 0 bases, with 13 bases between. The CDR3 nucleotides read TGTGCCAGCAGTTTTAGGGCTAGCTGGAGCACAGATACGCAGTATTTT. This sequence encodes CASSFRASWSTDTQYF.